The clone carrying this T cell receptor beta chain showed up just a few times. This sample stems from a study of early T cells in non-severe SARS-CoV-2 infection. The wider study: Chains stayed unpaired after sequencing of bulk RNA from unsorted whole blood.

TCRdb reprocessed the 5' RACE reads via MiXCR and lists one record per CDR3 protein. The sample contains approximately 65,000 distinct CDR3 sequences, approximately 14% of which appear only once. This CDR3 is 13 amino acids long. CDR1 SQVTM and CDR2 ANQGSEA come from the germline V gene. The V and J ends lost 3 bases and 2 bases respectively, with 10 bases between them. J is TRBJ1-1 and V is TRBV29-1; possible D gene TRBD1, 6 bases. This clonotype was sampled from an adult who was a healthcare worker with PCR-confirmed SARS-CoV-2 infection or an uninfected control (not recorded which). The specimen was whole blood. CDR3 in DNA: TGCAGCGTTGAGGAGGGGGGAAACACTGAAGCTTTCTTT. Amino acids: CSVEEGGNTEAFF.